This is a list of T cell receptor beta chains from one sample in a study of T cells after yellow fever vaccination. TCRdb ran MiXCR on the 5' RACE reads and lists one entry per CDR3 protein. This table holds some 550,000 distinct CDR3 sequences, over 15% found once. Sequenced material: PBMCs, taken 15 days after the yellow fever booster vaccination. Source of these receptors: a young man who received the YFV17D yellow fever vaccine. Each CDR3 is given with its conserved first and last residue. D genes are given only for firm matches. A clone size is listed for some rows: how often the clone was seen (once, few, many), or a class if it is expanded.

TRBJ2-1 | NA | TRBV27 | NA | TGTGCCAGCCCACATTTGAATGAGCAGTTCTTC | CASPHLNEQFF
TRBJ1-1 | NA | TRBV7-2 | NA | TGTGCCAGCAGCTTAGTACGTGCAGAAGCTTTCTTT | CASSLVRAEAFF
TRBJ2-7 | NA | TRBV6-6 | NA | TGTGCCAGCAGATCCGCCGGGTACGAGCAGTACTTC | CASRSAGYEQYF
TRBJ2-1 | NA | TRBV7-9 | NA | TGTGCCAGCAGCTTAGGGGCTAACCGGGCTACCGGATGGGAGCAGTTCTTC | CASSLGANRATGWEQFF
TRBJ2-2 | NA | TRBV6-2/TRBV6-3 | NA | TGTGCCAGCAGACAGGGATTCTCCCAGCCCGGGGAGCTGTTTTTT | CASRQGFSQPGELFF
TRBJ2-7 | NA | TRBV14 | TRBD2 | TGTGCCAGCAGCCCGAGACTAGCGGGAGGAATCGAGCAGTACTTC | CASSPRLAGGIEQYF
TRBJ2-5 | few | TRBV7-2 | NA | TGTGCCAGCAGCTTAGCGCCATGGGGGGAGACCCAGTACTTC | CASSLAPWGETQYF
TRBJ2-5 | few | TRBV7-2 | NA | TGTGCCAGCAGCTCTCGGGCCTCTGACGCCCAGTACTTC | CASSSRASDAQYF
TRBJ2-5 | NA | TRBV6-6 | NA | TGTGCCAGCGGATCGGGAGTTTATGAGACCCAGTACTTC | CASGSGVYETQYF
TRBJ1-2 | few | TRBV7-9 | TRBD1 | TGTGCCAGCAGCTCCGGGACAGGGGAAGACTATGGCTACACCTTC | CASSSGTGEDYGYTF
TRBJ1-2 | NA | TRBV10-3 | NA | TGTGCCATCAGTGAGCCGTACCTCGGGGCTGGGGGCTACACCTTC | CAISEPYLGAGGYTF
TRBJ2-3 | NA | TRBV3-1 | TRBD2 | TGTGCCAGCAGCCAACGGACTAGCGGAAGCACAAATACGCAGTATTTT | CASSQRTSGSTNTQYF
TRBJ2-3 | NA | TRBV5-1 | NA | TGCGCCAGCAGCGAAGGTGGGGCGGGCTTCACAGATACGCAGTATTTT | CASSEGGAGFTDTQYF
TRBJ1-6 | NA | TRBV7-6 | TRBD1 | TGTGCCAGCAGCTTAGAGCCCCCACAGGGGCCAAATTCACCCCTCCACTTT | CASSLEPPQGPNSPLHF
TRBJ2-1 | NA | TRBV20-1 | TRBD2 | TGCAGTGCTAGACATTCTATAGGCGGGAGCTCCTACAATGAGCAGTTCTTC | CSARHSIGGSSYNEQFF
TRBJ1-2 | NA | TRBV3-1 | NA | TGTGCCAGCAGCCAAAACAGGGTAACCTATGGCTACACCTTC | CASSQNRVTYGYTF
TRBJ2-1 | NA | TRBV20-1 | TRBD2 | TGCAGTGTGATAGTTCTAGCGGCCCACAATGAGCAGTTCTTC | CSVIVLAAHNEQFF
TRBJ2-1 | NA | TRBV11-2 | NA | TGTGCCAGCAGCTTCGAGGTCACCGACAATGAGCAGTTCTTC | CASSFEVTDNEQFF